The 4 T cell receptor beta chains listed next were all sequenced from one sample in a study of monozygotic twins with inflammatory bowel disease. TCRdb reprocessed the 5' RACE reads and keeps a single row for each CDR3 protein, giving no DNA. The sample has around 380,000 distinct CDR3 sequences, and its top ten clones hold 2% to 3%. The source material was blood. These TCRs come from a human donor with ulcerative colitis or Crohn's disease, or a healthy co-twin of an affected twin (not recorded which).

V is TRBV4-3 and J is TRBJ2-7; TCRdb calls TRBD2, which cannot be checked without DNA. The germline V gene has CDR1 LGHNA and CDR2 YSLEER. The CDR3 sequence is 14 residues long. The CDR3 region is CASSQEVGGRRLYF.

This sequence joins TRBV7-2 and TRBJ2-7. Germline V gene lookup returns CDR1 SGHTA and CDR2 FQGNSA. CDR3 size: 13 residues. CDR3 amino acids: CASSSHTLGEQYF.

The V call is TRBV29-1, the J call TRBJ2-5; the TCRdb D gene call, TRBD1, has no DNA to confirm it. The CDR3 has 12 amino acids. CDR1 is SQVTM and CDR2 is ANQGSEA in the germline V gene. CDR3 region: CSVGTGGETQYF.

This chain links TRBV19 with TRBJ2-1; checking the TCRdb D call of TRBD2 is not possible without DNA. Germline assignment: CDR1 LNHDA and CDR2 SQIVND (reference sequence). The length of the CDR3 is 15 residues. The CDR3 loop reads CASSLWEGRGNEQFF.